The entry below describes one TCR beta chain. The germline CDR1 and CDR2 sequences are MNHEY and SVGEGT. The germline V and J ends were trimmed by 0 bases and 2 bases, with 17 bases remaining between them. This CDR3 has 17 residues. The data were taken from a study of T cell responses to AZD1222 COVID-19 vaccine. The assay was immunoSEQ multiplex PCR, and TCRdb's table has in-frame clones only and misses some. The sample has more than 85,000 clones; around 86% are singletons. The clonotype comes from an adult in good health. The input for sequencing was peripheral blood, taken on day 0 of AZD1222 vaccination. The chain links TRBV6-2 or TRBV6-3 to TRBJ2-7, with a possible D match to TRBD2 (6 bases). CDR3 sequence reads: CASSYSGEEADPYEQYF. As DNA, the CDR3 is TGTGCCAGCAGTTACTCGGGGGAGGAAGCGGACCCCTACGAGCAGTACTTC.